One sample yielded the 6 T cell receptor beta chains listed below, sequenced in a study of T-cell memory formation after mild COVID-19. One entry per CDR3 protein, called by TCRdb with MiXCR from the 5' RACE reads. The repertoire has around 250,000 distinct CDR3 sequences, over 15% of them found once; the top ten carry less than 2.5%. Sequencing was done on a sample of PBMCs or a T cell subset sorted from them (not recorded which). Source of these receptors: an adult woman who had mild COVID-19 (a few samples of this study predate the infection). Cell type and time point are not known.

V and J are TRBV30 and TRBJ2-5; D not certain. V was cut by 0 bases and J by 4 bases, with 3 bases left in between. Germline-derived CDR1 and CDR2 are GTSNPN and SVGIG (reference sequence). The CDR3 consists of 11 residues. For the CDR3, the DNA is TGTGCCTGGAGTGTATTAGAGACCCAGTACTTC. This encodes CAWSVLETQYF.

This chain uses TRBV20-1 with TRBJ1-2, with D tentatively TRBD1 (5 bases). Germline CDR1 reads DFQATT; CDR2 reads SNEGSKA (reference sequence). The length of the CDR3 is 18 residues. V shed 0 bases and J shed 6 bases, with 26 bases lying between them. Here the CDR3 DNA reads TGCAGTGCTAGAGATGTAATGGGGGTTTCTTATATAGCCCATGGCTACACCTTC. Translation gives CSARDVMGVSYIAHGYTF.

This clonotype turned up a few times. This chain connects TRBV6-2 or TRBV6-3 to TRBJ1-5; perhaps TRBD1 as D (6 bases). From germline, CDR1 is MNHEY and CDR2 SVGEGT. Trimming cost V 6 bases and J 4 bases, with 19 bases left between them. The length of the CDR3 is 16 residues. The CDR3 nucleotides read TGTGCCAGCAGGATAGGGGGAGGACAGAAGAATCAGCCCCAGCATTTT. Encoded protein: CASRIGGGQKNQPQHF.

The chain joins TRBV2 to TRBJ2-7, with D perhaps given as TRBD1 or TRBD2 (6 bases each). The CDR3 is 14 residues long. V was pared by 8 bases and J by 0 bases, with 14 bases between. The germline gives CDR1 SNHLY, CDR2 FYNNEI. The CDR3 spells CASVDGGLSYEQYF. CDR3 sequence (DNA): TGTGCCAGCGTTGACGGGGGCCTCTCCTACGAGCAGTACTTC.

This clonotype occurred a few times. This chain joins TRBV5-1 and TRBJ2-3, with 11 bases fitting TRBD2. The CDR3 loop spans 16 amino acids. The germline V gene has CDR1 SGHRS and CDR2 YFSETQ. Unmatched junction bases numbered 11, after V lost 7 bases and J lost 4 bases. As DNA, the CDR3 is TGCGCCAGCTCGCGAGTTGGGACTAGCGGCGCAGATACGCAGTATTTT. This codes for CASSRVGTSGADTQYF.

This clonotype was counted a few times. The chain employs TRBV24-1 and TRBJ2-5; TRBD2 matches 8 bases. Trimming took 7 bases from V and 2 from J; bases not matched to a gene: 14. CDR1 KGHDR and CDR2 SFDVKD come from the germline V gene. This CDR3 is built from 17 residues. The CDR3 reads CATSLSQAGGLQETQYF. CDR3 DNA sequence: TGTGCCACCAGCCTATCCCAGGCGGGAGGTTTACAAGAGACCCAGTACTTC.